Each of the 5 T cell receptor beta chains below was sequenced from the same sample in a study of control samples from healthy donors and cancer patients. Profiling relied on immunoSEQ multiplex PCR, and the TCRdb table lists in-frame clones only, not all of them. The sample has about 57,000 clones, about 95% seen once; the top ten hold less than 4%. Source material: blood. These receptors originate from a man aged 25-45 years in good health.

J is TRBJ2-1 and V is TRBV4-2; the match to TRBD2 covers 10 bases. V was pared by 1 base and J by 4 bases, with 7 bases of the junction left unmatched. Germline loops: CDR1 LGHNA, CDR2 YNFKEQ. This CDR3 has 17 amino acids. The CDR3 loop is CASSQGQAGGLYNEQFF. The CDR3 nucleotides read TGTGCCAGCAGCCAAGGCCAAGCGGGGGGGTTGTACAATGAGCAGTTCTTC.

The chain has TRBV7-3 and TRBJ2-3; 9 bases are shared with TRBD2. From germline, CDR1 is SGHTA and CDR2 FQGTGA. CDR3 size: 14 residues. J lost 6 bases, V lost 4 bases, and 5 bases had no gene match. The DNA of the CDR3 is TGTGCCAGCAGCTCCGGACTAGCGCCCGATACGCAGTATTTT. Translated: CASSSGLAPDTQYF.

The chain joins TRBV13 to TRBJ1-6; 7 bases agree with TRBD1. The CDR3 runs to 16 residues. J was trimmed by 5 bases and V by 0 bases; bases with no gene match: 4. Per germline, CDR1 PRHDT and CDR2 FYEKMQ (reference sequence). This CDR3 reads CASSLGNQGDNSPLHF. The CDR3 nucleotides read TGTGCCAGCAGCTTAGGCAACCAGGGGGATAATTCACCCCTCCACTTT.

J is TRBJ1-1 and V is TRBV4-2; D may be TRBD1 (6 bases). Germline V gene lookup returns CDR1 LGHNA and CDR2 YNFKEQ. CDR3 length equals 12 residues. Trimming cost V 3 bases and J 7 bases, with 9 bases left between them. CDR3 loop: CASSHRGDEAFF. The DNA for the CDR3 is TGTGCCAGCAGCCACAGGGGAGATGAAGCTTTCTTT.

The gene calls are TRBV28 and TRBJ2-7; D assignment may be TRBD1 or TRBD2 (5 bases each). The CDR3 runs 12 residues. The germline V and J ends were trimmed by 8 bases and 1 base, with 9 bases remaining between them. CDR1 is MDHEN, CDR2 SYDVKM, per germline. DNA of the CDR3: TGTGCCAGCTGGGACGGATCCTACGAGCAGTACTTC. This sequence encodes CASWDGSYEQYF.